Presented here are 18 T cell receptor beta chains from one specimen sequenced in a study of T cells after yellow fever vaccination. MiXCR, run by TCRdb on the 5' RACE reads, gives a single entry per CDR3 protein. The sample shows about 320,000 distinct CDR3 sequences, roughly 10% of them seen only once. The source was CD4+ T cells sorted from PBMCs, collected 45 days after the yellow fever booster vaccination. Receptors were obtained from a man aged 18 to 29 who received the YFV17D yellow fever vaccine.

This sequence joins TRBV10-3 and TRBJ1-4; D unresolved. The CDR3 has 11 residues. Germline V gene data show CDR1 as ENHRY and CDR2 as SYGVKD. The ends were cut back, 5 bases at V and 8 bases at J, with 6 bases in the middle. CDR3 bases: TGTGCCATCAGTAAAGGCGAAAAACTGTTTTTT. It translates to CAISKGEKLFF.

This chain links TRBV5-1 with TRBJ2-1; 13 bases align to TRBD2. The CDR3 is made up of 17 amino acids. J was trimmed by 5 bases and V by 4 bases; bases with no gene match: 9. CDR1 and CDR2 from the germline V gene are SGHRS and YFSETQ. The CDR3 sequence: CASSQLAGGPVDNEQFF. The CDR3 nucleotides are TGCGCCAGCAGCCAACTAGCGGGGGGGCCAGTGGACAATGAGCAGTTCTTC.

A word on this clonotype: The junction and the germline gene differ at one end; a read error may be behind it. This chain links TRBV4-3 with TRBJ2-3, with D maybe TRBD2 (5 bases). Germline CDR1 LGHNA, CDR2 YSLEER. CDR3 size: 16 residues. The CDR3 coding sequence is TGCGCCAGCAGCCGATGGACGGGATATAGCACAGATCCGCAGTATTTT. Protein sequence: CASSRWTGYSTDPQYF.

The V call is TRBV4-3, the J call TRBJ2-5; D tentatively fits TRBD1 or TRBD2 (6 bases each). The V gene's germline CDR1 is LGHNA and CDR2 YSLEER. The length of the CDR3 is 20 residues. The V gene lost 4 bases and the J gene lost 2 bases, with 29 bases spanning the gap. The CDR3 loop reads CASSRGWQGGTRDLQETQYF. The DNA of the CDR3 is TGCGCCAGCAGCCGAGGATGGCAAGGGGGGACCCGGGACTTACAAGAGACCCAGTACTTC.

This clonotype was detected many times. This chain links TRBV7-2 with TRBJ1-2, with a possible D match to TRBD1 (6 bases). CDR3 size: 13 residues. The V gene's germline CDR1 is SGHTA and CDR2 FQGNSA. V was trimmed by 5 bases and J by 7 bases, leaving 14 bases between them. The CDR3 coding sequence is TGTGCCAGCAGCCCTCAGGGGAATTCTGGCTACACCTTC. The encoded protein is CASSPQGNSGYTF.

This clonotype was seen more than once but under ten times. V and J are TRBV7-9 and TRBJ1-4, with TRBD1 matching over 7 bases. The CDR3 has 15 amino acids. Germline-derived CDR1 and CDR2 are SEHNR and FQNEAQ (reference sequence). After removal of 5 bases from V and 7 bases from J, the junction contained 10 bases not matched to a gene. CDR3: CASSPETGLSEKLFF. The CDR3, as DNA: TGTGCCAGCAGCCCTGAGACAGGGTTGAGTGAAAAACTGTTTTTT. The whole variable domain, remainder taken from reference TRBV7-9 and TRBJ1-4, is DTGVSQNPRHKITKRGQNVTFRCDPISEHNRLYWYRQTLGQGPEFLTYFQNEAQLEKSRLLSDRFSAERPKGSFSTLEIQRTEQGDSAMYLCASSPETGLSEKLFFGSGTQLSVL.

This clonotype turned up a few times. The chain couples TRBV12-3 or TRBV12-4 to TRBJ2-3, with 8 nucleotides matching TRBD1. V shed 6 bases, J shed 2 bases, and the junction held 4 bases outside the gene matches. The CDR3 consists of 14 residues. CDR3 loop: CASRRTGTTDTQYF. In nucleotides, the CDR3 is TGTGCCAGCAGGAGGACAGGGACCACAGATACGCAGTATTTT.

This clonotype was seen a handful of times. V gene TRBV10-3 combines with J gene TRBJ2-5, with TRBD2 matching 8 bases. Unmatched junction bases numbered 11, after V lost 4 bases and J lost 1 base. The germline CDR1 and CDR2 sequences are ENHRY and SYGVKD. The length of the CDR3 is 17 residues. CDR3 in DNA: TGTGCCATCAGTGGCTTAAGTAGCGGGATTGGCCAAGAGACCCAGTACTTC. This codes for CAISGLSSGIGQETQYF.

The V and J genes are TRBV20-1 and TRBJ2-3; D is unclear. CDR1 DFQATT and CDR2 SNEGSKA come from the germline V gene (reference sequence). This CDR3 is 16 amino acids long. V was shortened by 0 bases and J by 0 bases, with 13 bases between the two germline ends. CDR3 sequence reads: CSARDLTETSTDTQYF. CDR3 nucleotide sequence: TGCAGTGCTAGAGATCTAACGGAGACTAGCACAGATACGCAGTATTTT.

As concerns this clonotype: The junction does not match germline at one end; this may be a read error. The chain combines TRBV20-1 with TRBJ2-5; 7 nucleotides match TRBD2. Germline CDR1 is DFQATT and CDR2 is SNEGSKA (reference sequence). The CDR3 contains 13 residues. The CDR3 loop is CSARGHSGQTQYF. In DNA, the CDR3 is TGCAGTGCAAGAGGTCATAGCGGGCAGACCCAGTACTTC.

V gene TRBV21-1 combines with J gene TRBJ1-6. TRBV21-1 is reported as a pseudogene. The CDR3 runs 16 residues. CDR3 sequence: CASRARAGDGHSPLHF. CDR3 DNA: TGTGCCAGCAGGGCTAGGGCAGGAGACGGACATTCACCCCTCCACTTT.

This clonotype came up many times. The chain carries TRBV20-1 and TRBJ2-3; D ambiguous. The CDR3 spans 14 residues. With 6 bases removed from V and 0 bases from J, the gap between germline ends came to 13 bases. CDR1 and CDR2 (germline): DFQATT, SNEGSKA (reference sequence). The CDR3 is CSARTLGSTDTQYF. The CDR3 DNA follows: TGCAGTGCCAGAACTCTGGGGAGCACAGATACGCAGTATTTT.

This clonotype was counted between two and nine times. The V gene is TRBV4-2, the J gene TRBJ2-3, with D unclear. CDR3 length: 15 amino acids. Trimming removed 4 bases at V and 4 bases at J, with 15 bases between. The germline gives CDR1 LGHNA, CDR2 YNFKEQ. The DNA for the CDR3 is TGTGCCAGCAGCCGAACGGGTTTTGGGGCAGATACGCAGTATTTT. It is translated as CASSRTGFGADTQYF.

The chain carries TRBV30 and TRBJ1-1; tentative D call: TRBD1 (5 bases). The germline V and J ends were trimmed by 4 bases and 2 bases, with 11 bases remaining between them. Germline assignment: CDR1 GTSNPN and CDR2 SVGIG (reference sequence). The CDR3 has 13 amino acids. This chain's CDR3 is CAWKWGRNTEAFF. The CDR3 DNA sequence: TGTGCCTGGAAGTGGGGGAGAAACACTGAAGCTTTCTTT.

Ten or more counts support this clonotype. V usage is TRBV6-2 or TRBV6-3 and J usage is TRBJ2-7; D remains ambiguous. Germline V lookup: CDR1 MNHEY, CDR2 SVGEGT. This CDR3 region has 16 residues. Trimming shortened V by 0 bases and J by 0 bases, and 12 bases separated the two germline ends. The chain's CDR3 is CASSYSIKDNSYEQYV. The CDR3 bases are TGTGCCAGCAGTTACTCCATCAAAGACAACTCCTACGAGCAGTACGTC.

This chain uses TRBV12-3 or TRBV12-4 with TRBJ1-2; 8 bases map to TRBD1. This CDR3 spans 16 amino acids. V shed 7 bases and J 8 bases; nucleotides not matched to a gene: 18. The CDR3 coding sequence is TGTGCCAGCACCTCCCGGGGAGGCAGGGGGCCGGTAGGCTACACCTTC. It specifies CASTSRGGRGPVGYTF.

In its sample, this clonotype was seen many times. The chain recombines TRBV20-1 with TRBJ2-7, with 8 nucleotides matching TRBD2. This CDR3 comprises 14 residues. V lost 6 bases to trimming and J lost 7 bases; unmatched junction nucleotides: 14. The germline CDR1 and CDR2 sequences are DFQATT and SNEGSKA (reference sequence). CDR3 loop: CSAPRGTSASEQYV. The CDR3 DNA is TGCAGTGCCCCCCGAGGGACTAGTGCGAGTGAGCAGTACGTC.

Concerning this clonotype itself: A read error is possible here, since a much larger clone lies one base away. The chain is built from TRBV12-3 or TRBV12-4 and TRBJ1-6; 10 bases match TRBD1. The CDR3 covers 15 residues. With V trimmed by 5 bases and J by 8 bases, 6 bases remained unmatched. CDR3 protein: CASSPRTGGYSPLHF. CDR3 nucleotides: TGTGCCAGCAGTCCACGGACAGGGGGTTATTCACCCCTCCACTTT.